Included here is one T cell receptor (beta chain) sequence, with context. The antigen remains unidentified. Sequence data for DNA of cultured CD4+ T cells were generated by the Oncomine TCR Beta short-read assay. MiXCR was run by TCRdb on the PCR reads, yielding one entry per CDR3 protein. The repertoire holds 9,800 or so distinct CDR3 sequences, with roughly 34% as singletons. As for treatment: roughly 10-day PBMC culture with coronavirus spike peptide pools or control peptides (ViraFEST assay). This sample is drawn from a study of vaccination and CD4 T cells after COVID-19. Germline lookup yields CDR1 MNHNS and CDR2 SASEGT. The J segment lost 3 bases and the V segment lost 6 bases, leaving 10 bases of the junction unmatched. The CDR3 loop spans 16 amino acids.

The chain has TRBV6-1 and TRBJ1-5; 8 positions match TRBD1. This sequence originates from a human donor who had recovered from COVID-19. The sequencing input was CD4+ T cells from blood, cultured in vitro. Here the CDR3 DNA reads TGTGCCAGCAGGCGCTCCGGGACAGGAGACAATCAGCCCCAGCATTTT. This encodes CASRRSGTGDNQPQHF.